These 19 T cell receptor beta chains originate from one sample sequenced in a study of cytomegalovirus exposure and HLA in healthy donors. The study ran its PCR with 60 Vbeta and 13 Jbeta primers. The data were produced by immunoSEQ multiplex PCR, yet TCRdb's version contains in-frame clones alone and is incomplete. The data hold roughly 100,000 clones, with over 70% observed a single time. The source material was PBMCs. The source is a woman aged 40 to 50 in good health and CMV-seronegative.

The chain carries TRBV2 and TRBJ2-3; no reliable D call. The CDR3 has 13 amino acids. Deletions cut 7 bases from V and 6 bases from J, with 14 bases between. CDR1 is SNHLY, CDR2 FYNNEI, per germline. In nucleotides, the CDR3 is TGTGCCAGCACCCCGGCGGCTCTCGATACGCAGTATTTT. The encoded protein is CASTPAALDTQYF.

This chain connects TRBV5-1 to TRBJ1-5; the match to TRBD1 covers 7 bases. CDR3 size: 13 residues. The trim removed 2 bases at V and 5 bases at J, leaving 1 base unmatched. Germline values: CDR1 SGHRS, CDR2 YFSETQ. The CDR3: CASSLQGYQPQHF. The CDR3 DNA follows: TGCGCCAGCAGCTTACAGGGGTATCAGCCCCAGCATTTT.

The CDR3 DNA is TGTGCCAGTAGTATTCACGGGGAGCTGTTTTTT. It yields the protein CASSIHGELFF. The chain carries TRBV19 and TRBJ2-2; D unclear. CDR3 size: 11 residues. From germline, CDR1 is LNHDA and CDR2 SQIVND (reference sequence). Trimming cost V 3 bases and J 7 bases, with 3 bases left between them.

The CDR3 spells CASSHRQGGTSNEQFF. CDR3 sequence (DNA): TGTGCCAGCAGCCACAGACAGGGGGGGACAAGCAATGAGCAGTTCTTC. This rearrangement joins TRBV7-2 to TRBJ2-1; the match to TRBD1 covers 9 bases. Germline V gene lookup returns CDR1 SGHTA and CDR2 FQGNSA. Trimming removed 5 bases from V and 6 bases from J; junction bases left unmatched: 11. This CDR3 region has 16 residues.

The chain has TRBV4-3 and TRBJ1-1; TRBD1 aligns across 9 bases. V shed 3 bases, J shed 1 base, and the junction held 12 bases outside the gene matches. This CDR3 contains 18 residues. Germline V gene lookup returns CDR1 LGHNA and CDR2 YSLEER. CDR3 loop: CASSQTLGQGVGNTEAFF. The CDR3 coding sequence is TGCGCCAGCAGCCAGACCCTGGGACAGGGTGTGGGGAACACTGAAGCTTTCTTT.

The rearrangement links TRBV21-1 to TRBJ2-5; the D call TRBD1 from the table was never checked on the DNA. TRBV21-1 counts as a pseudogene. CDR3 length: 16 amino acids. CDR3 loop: CASSPVVRGSQETQYF. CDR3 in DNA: TGTGCCAGCAGCCCAGTTGTAAGGGGGAGTCAAGAGACCCAGTACTTC.

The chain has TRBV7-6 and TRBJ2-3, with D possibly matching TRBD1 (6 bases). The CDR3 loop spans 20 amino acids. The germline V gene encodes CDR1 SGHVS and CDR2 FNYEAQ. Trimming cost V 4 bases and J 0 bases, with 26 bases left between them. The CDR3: CASSSTFDRLIRSSTDTQYF. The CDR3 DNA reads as TGTGCCAGCAGCTCAACTTTTGACAGGCTCATCCGATCTAGCACAGATACGCAGTATTTT.

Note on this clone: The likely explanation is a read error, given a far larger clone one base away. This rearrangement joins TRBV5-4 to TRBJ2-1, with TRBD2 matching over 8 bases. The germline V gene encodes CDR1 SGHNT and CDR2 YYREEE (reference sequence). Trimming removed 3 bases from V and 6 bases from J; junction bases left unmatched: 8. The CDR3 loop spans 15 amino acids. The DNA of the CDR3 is TGTGCCAGCAGCTCTCTTAGCGGGGTGGTCAATGAGCAGTTCTTC. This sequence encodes CASSSLSGVVNEQFF.

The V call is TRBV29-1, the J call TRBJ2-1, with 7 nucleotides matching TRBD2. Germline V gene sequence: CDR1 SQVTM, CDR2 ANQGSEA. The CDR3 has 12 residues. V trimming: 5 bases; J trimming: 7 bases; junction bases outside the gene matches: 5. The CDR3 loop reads CSVPAGENEQFF. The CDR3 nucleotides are TGCAGCGTTCCGGCGGGGGAGAATGAGCAGTTCTTC.

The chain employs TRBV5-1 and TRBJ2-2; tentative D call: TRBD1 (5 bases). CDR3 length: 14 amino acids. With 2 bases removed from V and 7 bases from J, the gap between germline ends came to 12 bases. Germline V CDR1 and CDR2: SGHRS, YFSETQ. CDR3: CASSFIRGDGELFF. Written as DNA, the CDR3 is TGCGCCAGCAGCTTTATTAGGGGCGACGGGGAGCTGTTTTTT. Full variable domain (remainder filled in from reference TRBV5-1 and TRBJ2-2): KAGVTQTPRYLIKTRGQQVTLSCSPISGHRSVSWYQQTPGQGLQFLFEYFSETQRNKGNFPGRFSGRQFSNSRSEMNVSTLELGDSALYLCASSFIRGDGELFFGEGSRLTVL.

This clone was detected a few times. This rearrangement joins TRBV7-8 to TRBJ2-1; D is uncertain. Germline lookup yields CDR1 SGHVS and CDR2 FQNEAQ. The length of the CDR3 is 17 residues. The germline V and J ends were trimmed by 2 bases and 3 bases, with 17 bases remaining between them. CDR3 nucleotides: TGTGCCAGCAGCTTATGGCCGGCAGGTCAGCTCTACAATGAGCAGTTCTTC. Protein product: CASSLWPAGQLYNEQFF.

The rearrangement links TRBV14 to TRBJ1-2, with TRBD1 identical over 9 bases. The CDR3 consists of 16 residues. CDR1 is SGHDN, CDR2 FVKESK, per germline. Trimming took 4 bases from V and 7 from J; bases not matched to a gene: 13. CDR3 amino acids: CASSLKMGQGFLGYTF. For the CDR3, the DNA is TGTGCCAGCAGCCTCAAAATGGGACAGGGCTTTCTTGGCTACACCTTC.

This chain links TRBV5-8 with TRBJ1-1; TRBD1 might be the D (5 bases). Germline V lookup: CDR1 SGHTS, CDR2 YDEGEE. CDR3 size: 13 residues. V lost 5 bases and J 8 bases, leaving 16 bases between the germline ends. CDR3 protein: CASSPQWGLEAFF. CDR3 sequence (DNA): TGTGCCAGCAGTCCCCAATGGGGCTTAGAAGCTTTCTTT. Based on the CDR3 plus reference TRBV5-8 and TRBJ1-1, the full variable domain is EAGVTQSPTHLIKTRGQQATLRCSPISGHTSVYWYQQALGLGLQFLLWYDEGEERNRGNFPPRFSGRQFPNYSSELNVNALELEDSALYLCASSPQWGLEAFFGQGTRLTVV.

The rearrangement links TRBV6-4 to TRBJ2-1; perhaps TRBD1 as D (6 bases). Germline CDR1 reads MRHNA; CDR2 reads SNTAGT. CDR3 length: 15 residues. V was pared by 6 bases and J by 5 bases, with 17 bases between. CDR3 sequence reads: CASSISSGQNNEQFF. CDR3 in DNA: TGTGCCAGCAGCATCTCTTCGGGACAAAACAATGAGCAGTTCTTC.

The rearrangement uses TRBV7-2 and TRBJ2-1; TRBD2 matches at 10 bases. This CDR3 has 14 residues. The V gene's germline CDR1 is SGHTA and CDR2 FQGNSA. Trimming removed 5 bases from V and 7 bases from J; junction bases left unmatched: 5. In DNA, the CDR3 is TGTGCCAGCAGCAAGTATAGCGGGGGGAATGAGCAGTTCTTC. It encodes CASSKYSGGNEQFF.

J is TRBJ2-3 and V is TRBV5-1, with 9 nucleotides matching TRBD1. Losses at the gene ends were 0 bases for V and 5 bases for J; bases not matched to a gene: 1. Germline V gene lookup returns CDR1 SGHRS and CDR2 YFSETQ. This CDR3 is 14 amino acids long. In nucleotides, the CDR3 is TGCGCCAGCAGCTTGGACAGGGGGCGAGATACGCAGTATTTT. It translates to CASSLDRGRDTQYF. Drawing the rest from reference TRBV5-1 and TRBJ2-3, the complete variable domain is KAGVTQTPRYLIKTRGQQVTLSCSPISGHRSVSWYQQTPGQGLQFLFEYFSETQRNKGNFPGRFSGRQFSNSRSEMNVSTLELGDSALYLCASSLDRGRDTQYFGPGTRLTVL.

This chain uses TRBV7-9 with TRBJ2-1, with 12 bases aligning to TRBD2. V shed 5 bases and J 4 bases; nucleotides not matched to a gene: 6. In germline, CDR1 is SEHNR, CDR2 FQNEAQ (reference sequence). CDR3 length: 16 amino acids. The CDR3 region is CASSIPGTSGYNEQFF. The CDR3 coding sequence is TGTGCCAGCAGCATTCCCGGGACTAGCGGGTACAATGAGCAGTTCTTC.

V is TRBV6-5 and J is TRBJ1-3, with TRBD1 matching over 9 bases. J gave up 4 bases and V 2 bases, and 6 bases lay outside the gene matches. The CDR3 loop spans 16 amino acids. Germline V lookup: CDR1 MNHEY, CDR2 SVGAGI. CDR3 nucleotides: TGTGCCAGCAGTTACAGGAACAGGGGGCAAGGAAACACCATATATTTT. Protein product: CASSYRNRGQGNTIYF.

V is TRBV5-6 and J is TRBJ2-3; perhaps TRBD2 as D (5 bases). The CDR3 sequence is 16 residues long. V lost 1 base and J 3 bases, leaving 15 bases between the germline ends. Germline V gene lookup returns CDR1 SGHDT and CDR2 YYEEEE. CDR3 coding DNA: TGTGCCAGCAGCTTGCCGGTACTAGGCCCTACAGATACGCAGTATTTT. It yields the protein CASSLPVLGPTDTQYF.